This record looks at one T cell receptor beta chain sequence and its context. As yet, its antigen is unknown. The data stem from a study of OX40 agonist ivuxolimab in advanced cancers. Study-wide context: A male proportion of about 84% was recorded, with mean age about 60 years and range roughly 20 to 85. Prior checkpoint blockade (anti-PD-1, anti-PD-L1 or anti-CTLA-4) was permitted; approximately 40% had it. Overall study findings and caveats: Fewer expanded clones were found on average in CD4+ than in CD8+ T cells. Low normalized T-cell clonal expansion also characterized some of the nonresponders.

The CDR3 totals 13 residues. Trimming took 5 bases from V and 1 from J, leaving 8 bases between them. CDR1 and CDR2 from the germline V gene are SNHLY and FYNNEI. TCRdb's table, derived via immunoSEQ multiplex PCR, lists solely in-frame clones and lacks some. The table shows 82,000 or so clones, with approximately 85% occurring only once. The sequencing here drew on CD4+ or CD8+ T cells sorted from blood, taken in a trial of the OX40 agonist ivuxolimab. This TCR was sampled from an adult with an advanced solid tumor such as melanoma, head and neck, liver or kidney cancer. This sequence joins TRBV2 and TRBJ1-1, with a tentative D call TRBD1 (5 bases). The CDR3 sequence: CASSPGRNTEAFF. CDR3 bases: TGTGCCAGCAGTCCGGGACGGAACACTGAAGCTTTCTTT.